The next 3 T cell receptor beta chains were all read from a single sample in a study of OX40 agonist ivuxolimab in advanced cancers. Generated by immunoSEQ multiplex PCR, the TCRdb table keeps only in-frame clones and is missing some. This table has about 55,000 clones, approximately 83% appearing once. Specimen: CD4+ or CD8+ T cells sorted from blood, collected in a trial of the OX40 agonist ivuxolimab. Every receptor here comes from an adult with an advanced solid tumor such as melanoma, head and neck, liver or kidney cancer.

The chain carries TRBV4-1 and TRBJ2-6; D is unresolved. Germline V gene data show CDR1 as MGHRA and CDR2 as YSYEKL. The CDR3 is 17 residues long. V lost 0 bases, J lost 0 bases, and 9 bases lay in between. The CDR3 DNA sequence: TGCGCCAGCAGCCAAGATAGAGGATTCTCTGGGGCCAACGTCCTGACTTTC. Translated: CASSQDRGFSGANVLTF.

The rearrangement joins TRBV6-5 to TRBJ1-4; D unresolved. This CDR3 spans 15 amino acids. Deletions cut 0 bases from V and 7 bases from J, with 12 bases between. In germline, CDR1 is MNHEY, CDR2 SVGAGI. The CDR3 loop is CASSYSLLGGEKLFF. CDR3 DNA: TGTGCCAGCAGTTACTCCCTACTAGGAGGTGAAAAACTGTTTTTT.

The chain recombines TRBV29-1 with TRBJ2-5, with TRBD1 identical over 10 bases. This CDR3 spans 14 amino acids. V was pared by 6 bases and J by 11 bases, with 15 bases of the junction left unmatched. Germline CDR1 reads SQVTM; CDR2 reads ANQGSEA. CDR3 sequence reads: CSVTPTGGSTGQYF. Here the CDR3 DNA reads TGCAGCGTAACACCGACAGGGGGCTCTACCGGGCAGTACTTC.